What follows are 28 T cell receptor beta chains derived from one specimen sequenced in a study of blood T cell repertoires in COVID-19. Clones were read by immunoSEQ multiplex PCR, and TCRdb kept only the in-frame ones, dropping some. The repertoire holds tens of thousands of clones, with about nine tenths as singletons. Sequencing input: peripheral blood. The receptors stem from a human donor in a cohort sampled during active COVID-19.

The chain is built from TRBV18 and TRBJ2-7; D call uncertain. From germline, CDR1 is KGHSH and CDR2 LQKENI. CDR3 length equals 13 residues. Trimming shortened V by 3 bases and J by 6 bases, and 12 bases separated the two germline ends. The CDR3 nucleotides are TGTGCCAGCTCACCCACAAGTTCGGGCGAGCAGTACTTC. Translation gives CASSPTSSGEQYF.

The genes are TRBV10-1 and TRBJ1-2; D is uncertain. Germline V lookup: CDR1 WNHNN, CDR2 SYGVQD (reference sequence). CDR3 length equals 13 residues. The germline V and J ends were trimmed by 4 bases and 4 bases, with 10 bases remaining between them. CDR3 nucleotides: TGCGCCAGCAGTGCCCGGCCAGGCTATGGCTACACCTTC. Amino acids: CASSARPGYGYTF.

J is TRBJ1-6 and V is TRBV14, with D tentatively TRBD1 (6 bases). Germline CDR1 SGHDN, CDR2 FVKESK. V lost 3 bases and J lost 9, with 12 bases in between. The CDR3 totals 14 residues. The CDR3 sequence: CASSQIGGASPLHF. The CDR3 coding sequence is TGTGCCAGCAGCCAGATCGGGGGGGCTTCACCCCTCCACTTT.

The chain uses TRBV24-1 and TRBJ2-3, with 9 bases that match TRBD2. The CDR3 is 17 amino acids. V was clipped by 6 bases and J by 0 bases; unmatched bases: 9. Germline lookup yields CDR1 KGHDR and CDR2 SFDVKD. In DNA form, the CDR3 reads TGTGCCACCAGTCGCGGCGGGGGGGCCATGAGCACAGATACGCAGTATTTT. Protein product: CATSRGGGAMSTDTQYF.

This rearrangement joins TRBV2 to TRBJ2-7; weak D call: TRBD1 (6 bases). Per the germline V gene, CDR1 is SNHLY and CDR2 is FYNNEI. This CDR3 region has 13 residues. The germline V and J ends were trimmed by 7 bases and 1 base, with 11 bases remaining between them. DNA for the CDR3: TGTGCCAGCAATAGACAGGCTTCCTACGAGCAGTACTTC. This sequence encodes CASNRQASYEQYF.

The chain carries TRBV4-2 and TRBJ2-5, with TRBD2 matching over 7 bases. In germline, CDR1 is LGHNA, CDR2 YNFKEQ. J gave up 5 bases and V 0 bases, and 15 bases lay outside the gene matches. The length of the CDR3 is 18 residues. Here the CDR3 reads CASSQDRGRGGVSETQYF. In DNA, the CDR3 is TGTGCCAGCAGCCAAGATCGAGGACGCGGGGGAGTCTCGGAGACCCAGTACTTC.

The CDR3 here is CASSQGTPGLASEQYF. The CDR3 DNA sequence: TGTGCCAGCAGCCAAGGGACCCCGGGACTAGCGTCGGAGCAGTACTTC. The gene calls are TRBV3-1 (or the pseudogene TRBV3-2) and TRBJ2-7; 10 nucleotides agree with TRBD2. The CDR3 totals 16 residues. Trimming cost V 1 base and J 7 bases; bases outside gene matches: 10. Germline V gene data show CDR1 as LGHDT and CDR2 as YNNKEL (reference sequence).

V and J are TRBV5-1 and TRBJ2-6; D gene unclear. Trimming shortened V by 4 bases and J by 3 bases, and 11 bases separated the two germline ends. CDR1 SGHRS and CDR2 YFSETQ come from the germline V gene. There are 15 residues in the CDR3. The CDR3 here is CASSRLGVGANVLTF. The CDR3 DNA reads TGCGCCAGCAGCAGGTTGGGCGTTGGGGCCAACGTCCTGACTTTC.

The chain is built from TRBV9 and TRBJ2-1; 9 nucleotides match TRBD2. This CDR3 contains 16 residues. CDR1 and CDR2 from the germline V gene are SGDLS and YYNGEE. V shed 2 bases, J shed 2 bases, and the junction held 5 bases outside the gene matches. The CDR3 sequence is CASSVRGGATYNEQFF. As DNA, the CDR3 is TGTGCCAGCAGCGTCCGCGGGGGGGCCACCTACAATGAGCAGTTCTTC.

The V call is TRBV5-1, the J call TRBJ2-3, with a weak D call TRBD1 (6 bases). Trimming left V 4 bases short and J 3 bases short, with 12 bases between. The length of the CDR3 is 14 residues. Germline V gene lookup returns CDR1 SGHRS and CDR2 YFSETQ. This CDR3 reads CASSQGTGTDTQYF. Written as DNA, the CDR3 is TGCGCCAGCAGCCAGGGGACGGGTACAGATACGCAGTATTTT.

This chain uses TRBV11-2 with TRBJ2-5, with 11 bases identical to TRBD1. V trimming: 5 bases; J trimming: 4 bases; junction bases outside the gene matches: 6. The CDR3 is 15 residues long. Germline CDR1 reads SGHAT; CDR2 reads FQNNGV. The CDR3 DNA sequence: TGTGCCAGCAGCCAAGGGACAGGGGGACGAGAGACCCAGTACTTC. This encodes CASSQGTGGRETQYF.

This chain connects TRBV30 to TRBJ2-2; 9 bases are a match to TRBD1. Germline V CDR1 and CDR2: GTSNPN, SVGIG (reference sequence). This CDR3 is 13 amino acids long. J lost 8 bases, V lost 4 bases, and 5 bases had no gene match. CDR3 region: CAWKYRGPGELFF. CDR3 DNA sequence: TGTGCCTGGAAATACAGGGGGCCAGGGGAGCTGTTTTTT.

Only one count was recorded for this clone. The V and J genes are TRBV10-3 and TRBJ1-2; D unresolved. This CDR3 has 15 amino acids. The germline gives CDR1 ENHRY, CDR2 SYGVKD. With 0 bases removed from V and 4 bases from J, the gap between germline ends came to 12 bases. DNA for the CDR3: TGTGCCATCAGTGAGTCTCCGGAGAAGTCCTATGGCTACACCTTC. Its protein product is CAISESPEKSYGYTF.

Here the CDR3 reads CASSFWTNTRETQYF. In nucleotides, the CDR3 is TGTGCCAGCAGCTTTTGGACAAACACGAGGGAGACCCAGTACTTC. The chain has TRBV7-9 and TRBJ2-5; D is possibly TRBD1 (5 bases). Trimming stripped 3 bases from V and 5 bases from J, with 16 bases between. CDR1 and CDR2 (germline): SEHNR, FQNEAQ (reference sequence). CDR3 length: 15 amino acids. The full variable domain, its missing parts supplied by reference TRBV7-9 and TRBJ2-5, is DTGVSQNPRHKITKRGQNVTFRCDPISEHNRLYWYRQTLGQGPEFLTYFQNEAQLEKSRLLSDRFSAERPKGSFSTLEIQRTEQGDSAMYLCASSFWTNTRETQYFGPGTRLLVL.

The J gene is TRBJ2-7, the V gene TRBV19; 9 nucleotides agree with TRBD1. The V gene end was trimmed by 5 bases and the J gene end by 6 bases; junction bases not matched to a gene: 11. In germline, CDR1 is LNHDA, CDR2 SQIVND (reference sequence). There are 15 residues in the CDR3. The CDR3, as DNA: TGTGCCAGTAGTCCCCGGGACAGGGAGAAGATCGAGCAGTACTTC. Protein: CASSPRDREKIEQYF.

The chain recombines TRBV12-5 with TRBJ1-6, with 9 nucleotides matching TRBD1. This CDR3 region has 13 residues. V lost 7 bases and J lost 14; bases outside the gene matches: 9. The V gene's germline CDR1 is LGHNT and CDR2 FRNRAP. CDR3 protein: CASARSQGAALHF. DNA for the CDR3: TGTGCTAGTGCCCGATCACAGGGGGCAGCCCTCCACTTT. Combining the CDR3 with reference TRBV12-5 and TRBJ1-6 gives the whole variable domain DARVTQTPRHKVTEMGQEVTMRCQPILGHNTVFWYRQTMMQGLELLAYFRNRAPLDDSGMPKDRFSAEMPDATLATLKIQPSEPRDSAVYFCASARSQGAALHFGNGTRLTVT.

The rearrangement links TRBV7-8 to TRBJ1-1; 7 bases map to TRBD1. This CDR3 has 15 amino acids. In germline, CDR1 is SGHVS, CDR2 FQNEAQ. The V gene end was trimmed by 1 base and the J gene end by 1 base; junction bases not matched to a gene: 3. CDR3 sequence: CASSLGQGSNTEAFF. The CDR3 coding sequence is TGTGCCAGCAGCTTAGGACAGGGCTCGAACACTGAAGCTTTCTTT.

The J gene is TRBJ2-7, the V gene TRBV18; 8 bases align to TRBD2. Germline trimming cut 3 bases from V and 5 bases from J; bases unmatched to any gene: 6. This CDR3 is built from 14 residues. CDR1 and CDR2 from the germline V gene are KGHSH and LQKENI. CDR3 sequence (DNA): TGTGCCAGCTCACCCCAGCGGGAGTTCAACGAGCAGTACTTC. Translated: CASSPQREFNEQYF.

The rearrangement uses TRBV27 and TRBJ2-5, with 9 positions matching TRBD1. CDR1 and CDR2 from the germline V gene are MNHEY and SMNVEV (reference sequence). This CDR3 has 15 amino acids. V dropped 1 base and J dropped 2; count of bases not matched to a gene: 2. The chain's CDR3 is CASSLLGQGQETQYF. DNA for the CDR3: TGTGCCAGCAGTTTATTGGGACAGGGACAAGAGACCCAGTACTTC.

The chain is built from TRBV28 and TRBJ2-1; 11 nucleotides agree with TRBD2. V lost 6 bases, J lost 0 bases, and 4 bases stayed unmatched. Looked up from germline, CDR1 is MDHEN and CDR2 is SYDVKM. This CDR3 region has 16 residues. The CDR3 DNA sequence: TGTGCCAGCAGAGGGACTAGCGGAAGCTCCTACAATGAGCAGTTCTTC. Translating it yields CASRGTSGSSYNEQFF.

The CDR3: CASSQDGLRNTGELFF. The CDR3 nucleotides are TGCGCCAGCAGCCAGGACGGACTGCGAAACACCGGGGAGCTGTTTTTT. This chain connects TRBV4-3 to TRBJ2-2, with TRBD2 as a possible D gene (5 bases). This CDR3 is built from 16 residues. Germline-derived CDR1 and CDR2 are LGHNA and YSLEER. Trimming pared 3 bases from V and 2 bases from J, leaving 13 bases between.

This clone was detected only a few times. The CDR3 nucleotides read TGTGCCTGGAAGACAGGGGGTTCTGGAAACACCATATATTTT. Protein sequence: CAWKTGGSGNTIYF. The V call is TRBV30, the J call TRBJ1-3; 9 bases map to TRBD1. CDR3 length: 14 residues. The junction had 2 bases not matched to a gene; V was cut back by 4 bases and J by 1 base. From germline, CDR1 is GTSNPN and CDR2 SVGIG (reference sequence).

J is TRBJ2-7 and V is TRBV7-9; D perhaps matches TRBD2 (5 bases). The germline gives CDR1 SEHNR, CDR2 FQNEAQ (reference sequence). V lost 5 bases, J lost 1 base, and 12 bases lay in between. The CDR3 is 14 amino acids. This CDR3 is CASSEGGKSYEQYF. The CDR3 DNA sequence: TGTGCCAGCAGCGAGGGCGGTAAATCCTACGAGCAGTACTTC.

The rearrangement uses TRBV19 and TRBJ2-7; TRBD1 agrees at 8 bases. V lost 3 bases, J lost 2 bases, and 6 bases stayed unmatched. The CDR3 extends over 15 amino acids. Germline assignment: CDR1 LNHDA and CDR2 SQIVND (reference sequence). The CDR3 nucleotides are TGTGCCAGTAGTATTAGGGCAGGGGGCACCTACGAGCAGTACTTC. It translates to CASSIRAGGTYEQYF.

This CDR3 is CASSRDRNSPLHF. CDR3 bases: TGTGCCAGCAGCAGAGACAGGAATTCACCCCTCCACTTT. The chain recombines TRBV12-3 or TRBV12-4 with TRBJ1-6; maybe TRBD1 (6 bases). Trimming left V 6 bases short and J 7 bases short, with 10 bases between. The CDR3 sequence is 13 residues long.

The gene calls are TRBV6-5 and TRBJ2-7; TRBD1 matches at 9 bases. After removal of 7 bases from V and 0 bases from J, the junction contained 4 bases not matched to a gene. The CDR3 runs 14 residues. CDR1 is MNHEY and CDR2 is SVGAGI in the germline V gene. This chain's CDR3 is CASMSTGGSYEQYF. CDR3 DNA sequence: TGTGCCAGCATGTCGACAGGGGGCTCCTACGAGCAGTACTTC.

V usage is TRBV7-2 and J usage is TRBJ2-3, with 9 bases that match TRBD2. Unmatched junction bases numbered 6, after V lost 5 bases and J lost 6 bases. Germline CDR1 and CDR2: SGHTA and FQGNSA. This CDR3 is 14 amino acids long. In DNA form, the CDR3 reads TGTGCCAGCAGCCCAGGACTAGCGCAGGATACGCAGTATTTT. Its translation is CASSPGLAQDTQYF. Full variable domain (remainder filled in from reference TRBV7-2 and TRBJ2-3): GAGVSQSPSNKVTEKGKDVELRCDPISGHTALYWYRQSLGQGLEFLIYFQGNSAPDKSGLPSDRFSAERTGGSVSTLTIQRTQQEDSAVYLCASSPGLAQDTQYFGPGTRLTVL.

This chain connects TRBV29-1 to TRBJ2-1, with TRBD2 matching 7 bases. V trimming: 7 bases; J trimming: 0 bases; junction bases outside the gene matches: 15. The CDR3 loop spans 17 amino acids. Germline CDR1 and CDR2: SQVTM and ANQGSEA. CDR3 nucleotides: TGCAGCGCCCAATCTCGACGCGGGGGAGGCTCCTACAATGAGCAGTTCTTC. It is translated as CSAQSRRGGGSYNEQFF.